These 7 T cell receptor beta chains were all obtained from the same sample, sequenced in a study of blood T cell repertoires in COVID-19. The table came from immunoSEQ multiplex PCR; TCRdb's copy has only in-frame clones and leaves some out. This table holds over 200,000 clones, roughly 90% found once. The sequenced material came from PBMCs or T cells enriched from blood (not recorded which). These receptors were obtained from a woman aged 45-60 years in a cohort exposed to, infected with or recovered from COVID-19 (not recorded which).

The V call is TRBV18, the J call TRBJ1-2, with D tentatively TRBD1 (5 bases). This CDR3 has 17 residues. V was clipped by 4 bases and J by 0 bases, with 18 bases between them. The germline CDR1 and CDR2 sequences are KGHSH and LQKENI. The CDR3 protein is CASSQRAQQAANYGYTF. Written as DNA, the CDR3 is TGTGCCAGCTCACAACGGGCCCAACAGGCGGCTAACTATGGCTACACCTTC.

This clone occurred once. V gene TRBV5-1 combines with J gene TRBJ1-5, with 10 bases aligning to TRBD1. V was clipped by 4 bases and J by 7 bases; unmatched bases: 5. The CDR3 spans 14 residues. Germline V lookup: CDR1 SGHRS, CDR2 YFSETQ. This CDR3 is CASSPDRGGQPQHF. CDR3 coding DNA: TGCGCCAGCAGCCCGGACAGGGGGGGACAGCCCCAGCATTTT.

This chain connects TRBV28 to TRBJ2-6, with 8 bases aligning to TRBD1. The CDR3 is made up of 15 amino acids. Germline V CDR1 and CDR2: MDHEN, SYDVKM. The V gene end was trimmed by 7 bases and the J gene end by 2 bases; junction bases not matched to a gene: 4. The CDR3 loop reads CASTFRGPGANVLTF. CDR3 coding DNA: TGTGCCAGCACTTTCAGGGGGCCTGGGGCCAACGTCCTGACTTTC.

The chain joins TRBV7-8 to TRBJ2-1; D is possibly TRBD2 (7 bases). V shed 1 base and J shed 6 bases, with 13 bases lying between them. In germline, CDR1 is SGHVS, CDR2 FQNEAQ. The CDR3 has 15 amino acids. The CDR3 DNA follows: TGTGCCAGCAGCTTAGTCGCGGGGGCTTTCAATGAGCAGTTCTTC. As protein: CASSLVAGAFNEQFF.

The genes are TRBV18 and TRBJ1-2, with a tentative D call TRBD1 (5 bases). The CDR3 contains 15 residues. The ends were cut back, 3 bases at V and 7 bases at J, with 18 bases in the middle. The germline gives CDR1 KGHSH, CDR2 LQKENI. The DNA for the CDR3 is TGTGCCAGCTCACCGGGGAGGGGCCTTTGGTCTGGCTACACCTTC. Translated, it gives CASSPGRGLWSGYTF.

V is TRBV7-9 and J is TRBJ1-1, with a tentative D call TRBD1 (6 bases). From germline, CDR1 is SEHNR and CDR2 FQNEAQ (reference sequence). V was cut by 6 bases and J by 4 bases, with 18 bases left in between. This CDR3 contains 15 residues. The CDR3 here is CASSTTGMGRTEAFF. Here the CDR3 DNA reads TGTGCCAGCAGTACCACAGGGATGGGGCGCACTGAAGCTTTCTTT.

This sequence joins TRBV19 and TRBJ2-7; D unclear. The V gene lost 4 bases and the J gene lost 3 bases, with 10 bases spanning the gap. Germline V gene sequence: CDR1 LNHDA, CDR2 SQIVND (reference sequence). This CDR3 has 13 amino acids. In nucleotides, the CDR3 is TGTGCCAGTAGTAGGCCGCAGGACTACGAGCAGTACTTC. Translating gives CASSRPQDYEQYF. Variable domain in full (rest from reference TRBV19 and TRBJ2-7): DGGITQSPKYLFRKEGQNVTLSCEQNLNHDAMYWYRQDPGQGLRLIYYSQIVNDFQKGDIAEGYSVSREKKESFPLTVTSAQKNPTAFYLCASSRPQDYEQYFGPGTRLTVT.